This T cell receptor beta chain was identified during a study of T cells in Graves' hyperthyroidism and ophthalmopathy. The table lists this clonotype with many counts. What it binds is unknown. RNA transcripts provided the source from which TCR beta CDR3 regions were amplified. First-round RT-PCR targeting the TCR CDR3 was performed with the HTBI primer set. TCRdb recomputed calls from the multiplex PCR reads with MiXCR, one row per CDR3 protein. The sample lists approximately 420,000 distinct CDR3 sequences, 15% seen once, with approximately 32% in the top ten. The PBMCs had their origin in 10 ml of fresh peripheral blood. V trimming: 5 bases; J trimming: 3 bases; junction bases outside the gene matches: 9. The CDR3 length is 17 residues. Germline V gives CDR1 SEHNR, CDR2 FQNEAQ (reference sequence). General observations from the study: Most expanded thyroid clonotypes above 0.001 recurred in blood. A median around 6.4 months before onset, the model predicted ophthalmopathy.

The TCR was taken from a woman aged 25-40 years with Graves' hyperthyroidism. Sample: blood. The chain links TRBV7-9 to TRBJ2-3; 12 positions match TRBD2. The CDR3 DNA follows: TGTGCCAGCAGCCCACTGACTAGCGGGAGTTGGACAGATACGCAGTATTTT. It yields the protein CASSPLTSGSWTDTQYF.